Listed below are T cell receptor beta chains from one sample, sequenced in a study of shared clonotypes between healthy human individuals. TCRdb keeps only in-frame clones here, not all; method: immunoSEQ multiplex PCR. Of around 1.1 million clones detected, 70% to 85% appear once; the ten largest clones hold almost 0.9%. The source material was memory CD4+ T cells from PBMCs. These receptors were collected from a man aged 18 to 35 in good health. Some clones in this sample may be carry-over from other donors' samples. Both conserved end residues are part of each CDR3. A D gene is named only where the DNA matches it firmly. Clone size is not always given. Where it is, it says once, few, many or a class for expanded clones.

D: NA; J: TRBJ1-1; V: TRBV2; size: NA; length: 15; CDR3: CASSVKDGAGREAFF; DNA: TGTGCCAGCAGCGTAAAGGATGGCGCGGGTCGTGAAGCTTTCTTT
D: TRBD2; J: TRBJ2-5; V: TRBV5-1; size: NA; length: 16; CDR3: CASSLVAGVRGKTQYF; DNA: TGCGCCAGCAGCTTGGTGGCGGGAGTACGGGGGAAGACCCAGTACTTC
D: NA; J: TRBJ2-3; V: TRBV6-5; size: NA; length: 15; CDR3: CASSPSARGVDTQYF; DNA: TGTGCCAGCAGCCCATCGGCCAGGGGAGTAGATACGCAGTATTTT
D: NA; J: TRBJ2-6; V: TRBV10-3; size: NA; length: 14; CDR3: CAISEGSGANVLTF; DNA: TGTGCCATCAGTGAGGGAAGTGGGGCCAACGTCCTGACTTTC
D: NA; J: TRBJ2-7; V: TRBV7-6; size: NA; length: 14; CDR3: CASSLYPGEYEQYF; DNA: TGTGCCAGCAGCTTATATCCGGGAGAATACGAGCAGTACTTC
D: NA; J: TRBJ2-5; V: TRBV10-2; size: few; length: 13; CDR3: CASGTVQQETQYF; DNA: TGCGCCAGCGGTACAGTCCAGCAAGAGACCCAGTACTTC
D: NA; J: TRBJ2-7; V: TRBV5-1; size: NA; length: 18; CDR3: CASSSAGRGYRDSYEQYF; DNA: TGCGCCAGCAGCTCCGCGGGGAGGGGGTACAGAGATTCCTACGAGCAGTACTTC
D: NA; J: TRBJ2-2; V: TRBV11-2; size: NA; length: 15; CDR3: CASSLGGRGTGELFF; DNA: TGTGCCAGCAGCTTAGGAGGGCGGGGCACCGGGGAGCTGTTTTTT
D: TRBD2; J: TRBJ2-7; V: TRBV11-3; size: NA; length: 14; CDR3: CASSQEGTRSEQYF; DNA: TGTGCCAGCAGCCAAGAGGGGACTAGAAGCGAGCAGTACTTC
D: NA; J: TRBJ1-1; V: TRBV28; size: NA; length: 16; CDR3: CASSSAQRTWNTEAFF; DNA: TGTGCCAGCAGTTCCGCCCAGAGAACATGGAACACTGAAGCTTTCTTT
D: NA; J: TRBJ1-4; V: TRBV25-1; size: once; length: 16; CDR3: CATAGRGGLFNEKLFF; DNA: TGTGCCACAGCCGGCAGGGGTGGGCTGTTTAATGAAAAACTGTTTTTT
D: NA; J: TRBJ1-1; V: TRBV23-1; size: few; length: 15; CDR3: CASKERTGQNTEAFF; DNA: TGCGCCAGCAAGGAACGTACAGGCCAGAACACTGAAGCTTTCTTT
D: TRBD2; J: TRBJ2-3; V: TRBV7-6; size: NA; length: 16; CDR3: CASSLEVREDTDTQYF; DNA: TGTGCCAGCAGCTTAGAAGTACGGGAGGACACAGATACGCAGTATTTT
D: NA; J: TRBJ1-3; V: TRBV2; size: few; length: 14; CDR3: CASSEGRGGNTIYF; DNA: TGTGCCAGCAGTGAAGGGCGAGGGGGAAACACCATATATTTT
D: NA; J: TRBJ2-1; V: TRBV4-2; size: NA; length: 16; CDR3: CASSQEGTTTYNEQFF; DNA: TGTGCCAGCAGCCAAGAAGGGACCACAACCTACAATGAGCAGTTCTTC
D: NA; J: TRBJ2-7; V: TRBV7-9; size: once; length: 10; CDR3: CASSNNEQYF; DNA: TGTGCCAGCAGCAATAACGAGCAGTACTTC
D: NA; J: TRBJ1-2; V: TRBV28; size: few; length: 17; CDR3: CASSFSPGSPGDYGYTF; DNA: TGTGCCAGCAGTTTTTCCCCCGGGTCTCCAGGGGACTATGGCTACACCTTC